Included here is one T cell receptor (beta chain) sequence, with context. One end of the junction does not line up with germline, which may come from a read error. Alongside a J-beta primer mix, a sample-barcoded 5' primer served in a second PCR lasting about 7 to 11 cycles. TCRdb re-derived calls from the 5' RACE reads in MiXCR, one entry per CDR3 protein. Here the sample spans hundreds of thousands of distinct CDR3 sequences, about 32% being singletons. This CDR3 contains 14 residues. Per germline, CDR1 LGHDT and CDR2 YNNKEL (reference sequence). The data derive from a study of blood T cells in healthy people across ages.

The sequenced sample consisted of blood. J is TRBJ1-5 and V is TRBV3-1; 8 nucleotides align to TRBD1. This clonotype originated in a woman at least 80 years old in good health. This CDR3 reads CASSQDRSRGPEHF. The CDR3 DNA sequence: TGTGCCAGCAGCCAAGATCGGAGCAGGGGGCCCGAGCATTTT.